Listed below are T cell receptor beta chains from one sample, sequenced in a study of T-cell reconstitution after alpha-beta-depleted transplantation in children. Each CDR3 protein is one row after TCRdb ran MiXCR on the PCR reads. This repertoire shows 45,000 to 60,000 distinct CDR3 sequences, under 60% found once; its top ten account for roughly two fifths. The material was peripheral blood, obtained before TCRalphabeta/CD19-depleted stem cell transplant. These receptors were taken from a boy younger than two with SCID, due to receive a stem cell transplant. The CDR3 runs from the conserved cysteine through the conserved F or W. A D gene is named only where the DNA matches it firmly. Clone size is stated in some rows and not others, as once, few, many or a class when expanded.

d_gene | abundance | j_gene | v_gene | CDR3nt | CDR3aa
TRBD1 | . | TRBJ1-2 | TRBV3-1 | TGTGCCAGCAGCCCCTGGGACAGGGTTTGGTATGGCTACACCTTC | CASSPWDRVWYGYTF
. | . | TRBJ1-2 | TRBV6-1 | TGTGCCAGCAGACCCGGGAGGGGAATCTATGGCTACACCTTC | CASRPGRGIYGYTF
. | . | TRBJ2-7 | TRBV5-4 | TGTGCCAGCAGCTCTCCACAGGGAACGGGGGAGCAGTACTTC | CASSSPQGTGEQYF
. | . | TRBJ1-2 | TRBV12-3/TRBV12-4 | TGTGCCAGCAGTTTACCCGGGGCCGAGGGCTATGGCTACACCTTC | CASSLPGAEGYGYTF
. | once | TRBJ2-7 | TRBV5-1 | TGCGCCAGCAGCCCTGCGGGCACCTACGAGCAGTACTTC | CASSPAGTYEQYF
TRBD1 | . | TRBJ1-1 | TRBV6-2/TRBV6-3 | TGTGCCAGCAGTTATTGGGACAGAGTGGTTTTCTTT | CASSYWDRVVFF
. | few | TRBJ2-3 | TRBV11-3 | TGTGCCAGCAGCTCGGGACTCCCCCGGGCGGATACGCAGTATTTT | CASSSGLPRADTQYF
TRBD2 | . | TRBJ2-3 | TRBV7-9 | TGTGCCAGCAGCTTATGGCGGGGGGCATCTAGCACAGATACGCAGTATTTT | CASSLWRGASSTDTQYF
TRBD1 | . | TRBJ1-4 | TRBV20-1 | TGCAGTGCTAGAGATCTAGGACAGGGAGGCACTAATGAAAAACTGTTTTTT | CSARDLGQGGTNEKLFF
. | . | TRBJ2-1 | TRBV14 | TGTGCCAGCAGCCGACTAGGGGGACCTTACAATGAGCAGTTCTTC | CASSRLGGPYNEQFF
TRBD1 | few | TRBJ1-4 | TRBV7-9 | TGTGCCAGCAGCTCAGTCGACAGGGGTAATGAAAAACTGTTTTTT | CASSSVDRGNEKLFF
TRBD2 | . | TRBJ2-3 | TRBV29-1 | TGCAGCGCAAAGGGGACTAGCGGGGGGACGACGCAGTATTTT | CSAKGTSGGTTQYF
. | . | TRBJ1-5 | TRBV15 | TGTGCCACCAGCAGAGATTCGGCAGGGGAGGACAATCAGCCCCAGCATTTT | CATSRDSAGEDNQPQHF
. | . | TRBJ2-6 | TRBV14 | TGTGCCAGCAGCCTCACCGGGACCGGGGTTTGGGCTGGGGCCAACGTCCTGACTTTC | CASSLTGTGVWAGANVLTF
. | few | TRBJ2-5 | TRBV11-2 | TGTGCCAGCAGCACCGGGAACGTAAGACAAGAGACCCAGTACTTC | CASSTGNVRQETQYF
. | many | TRBJ1-1 | TRBV4-3 | TGCGCCAGCAGCCAAGTTGCCCAGTTAAGCACTGAAGCTTTCTTT | CASSQVAQLSTEAFF
TRBD2 | . | TRBJ2-3 | TRBV5-1 | TGCGCCAGCAGCAGGGCCATTGGGACTAGCGGGGGGGCCTTGGGCACAGATACGCAGTATTTT | CASSRAIGTSGGALGTDTQYF
. | . | TRBJ1-1 | TRBV20-1 | TGCAGTGCTAGAGATGGAGGTGGGCAGGGGAAGGGGGATGGAGCTTTCTTT | CSARDGGGQGKGDGAFF
TRBD2 | . | TRBJ2-7 | TRBV5-1 | TGCGCCAGCTCCTCCCCGGGACTAGACCCTTACGAGCAGTACTTC | CASSSPGLDPYEQYF
TRBD1 | . | TRBJ1-1 | TRBV5-1 | TGCGCCAGCAGCTTGCAGGGGGCGCAAACTGAAGCTTTCTTT | CASSLQGAQTEAFF
TRBD2 | . | TRBJ2-5 | TRBV20-1 | TGCAGTGCAGCCAGCGGGGACCCCCAAGAGACCCAGTACTTC | CSAASGDPQETQYF
. | . | TRBJ2-7 | TRBV11-2 | TGTGCCAGCAGCTTAGTCCCCTACGAGCAGTACTTC | CASSLVPYEQYF
. | . | TRBJ2-6 | TRBV6-2/TRBV6-3 | TGTGCCAGCAGTAGGGCCCGCTCTGGGGCCAACGTCCTGACTTTC | CASSRARSGANVLTF
TRBD1 | many | TRBJ2-2 | TRBV25-1 | TGTGCCAGCAGTGAAGGACACAGGGGGCGCTTCACCGGGGAGCTGTTTTTT | CASSEGHRGRFTGELFF
. | . | TRBJ2-1 | TRBV2 | TGTGCCAGCAGTGATTCCGGGGGTACCTACAATGAGCAGTTCTTC | CASSDSGGTYNEQFF
. | once | TRBJ1-4 | TRBV18 | TGTGCCAGCTCACCAGGGGAAAAACTGTTTTTT | CASSPGEKLFF
. | . | TRBJ2-7 | TRBV6-6 | TGTGCCAGCAGTATCCCTAGCTACGAGCAGTACTTC | CASSIPSYEQYF